These 25 T cell receptor beta chains were sequenced from one sample in a study of circulating and synovial CD4+ cells in juvenile arthritis. Some clones are missing from TCRdb's copy, which holds only in-frame ones; the method was immunoSEQ multiplex PCR. The sample lists about 34,000 clones; nearly 97% were seen once. Source material: CD4+ T cells from blood. The receptor set was obtained from a human donor with juvenile idiopathic arthritis.

The genes are TRBV9 and TRBJ2-5; maybe TRBD2 (5 bases). The V gene's germline CDR1 is SGDLS and CDR2 YYNGEE. The germline V and J ends were trimmed by 0 bases and 3 bases, with 9 bases remaining between them. CDR3 size: 14 residues. The DNA of the CDR3 is TGTGCCAGCAGCGTAGGGCTAGCCGAAGAGACCCAGTACTTC. This codes for CASSVGLAEETQYF.

The gene calls are TRBV18 and TRBJ2-1; possible D gene TRBD2, 5 bases. This CDR3 is 16 amino acids long. Trimming cost V 6 bases and J 0 bases, with 15 bases left between them. Germline V CDR1 and CDR2: KGHSH, LQKENI. The CDR3 reads CASSPRLPNSYNEQFF. The CDR3 DNA follows: TGTGCCAGCTCGCCGAGACTACCCAACTCCTACAATGAGCAGTTCTTC.

The chain couples TRBV23-1 to TRBJ2-5; D gene uncertain. TRBV23-1 is placed among ORFs of uncertain function. This CDR3 contains 19 residues. V lost 3 bases and J lost 8, with 31 bases in between. CDR3 region: CASSQFGGPLIEHKETQYF. In DNA form, the CDR3 reads TGCGCCAGCAGTCAGTTCGGCGGCCCCCTGATAGAACACAAGGAAACCCAGTACTTC.

This chain connects TRBV11-2 to TRBJ1-2, with 7 positions matching TRBD1. The V gene's germline CDR1 is SGHAT and CDR2 FQNNGV. Germline trimming cut 5 bases from V and 3 bases from J; bases unmatched to any gene: 12. The CDR3 has 16 residues. CDR3 sequence reads: CASSEGQASPYYGYTF. The CDR3 DNA sequence: TGTGCCAGCAGCGAAGGACAGGCGTCACCGTACTATGGCTACACCTTC. Looking up the rest from reference TRBV11-2 and TRBJ1-2 gives the full variable domain: EAGVAQSPRYKIIEKRQSVAFWCNPISGHATLYWYQQILGQGPKLLIQFQNNGVVDDSQLPKDRFSAERLKGVDSTLKIQPAKLEDSAVYLCASSEGQASPYYGYTFGSGTRLTVV.

The CDR3 nucleotides read TGCAGTGCTGGGCATTGGGAAGCTTTCTTT. This translates into CSAGHWEAFF. V and J are TRBV20-1 and TRBJ1-1; D is ambiguous. This CDR3 is 10 amino acids long. V was clipped by 5 bases and J by 8 bases, with 9 bases between them. The germline CDR1 and CDR2 sequences are DFQATT and SNEGSKA (reference sequence).

This rearrangement joins TRBV5-1 to TRBJ2-3, with D tentatively TRBD1 (6 bases). The CDR3 covers 16 residues. Germline V gene data show CDR1 as SGHRS and CDR2 as YFSETQ. The V end lost 3 bases, the J end lost 0 bases, and 14 bases lay between the germline ends. CDR3 residues: CASSSHARGSTDTQYF. The CDR3 DNA is TGCGCCAGCAGCTCCCACGCCAGGGGAAGCACAGATACGCAGTATTTT.

This sequence joins TRBV7-2 and TRBJ1-2; 10 bases match TRBD1. The trim removed 1 base at V and 5 bases at J, leaving 4 bases unmatched. The CDR3 has 15 amino acids. Germline V gene sequence: CDR1 SGHTA, CDR2 FQGNSA. CDR3 residues: CASSLGGTGVYGYTF. In nucleotides, the CDR3 is TGTGCCAGCAGCTTAGGTGGGACAGGGGTATATGGCTACACCTTC.

The chain has TRBV28 and TRBJ1-2; D is undetermined. The V gene lost 5 bases and the J gene lost 3 bases, with 13 bases spanning the gap. This CDR3 is built from 14 residues. Germline assignment: CDR1 MDHEN and CDR2 SYDVKM. The CDR3 DNA sequence: TGTGCCAGCAGTCCCGGGGAGAGGCACTATGGCTACACCTTC. It is translated as CASSPGERHYGYTF.

The chain links TRBV7-3 to TRBJ1-5, with D maybe TRBD1 (5 bases). CDR3 length equals 15 residues. Per the germline V gene, CDR1 is SGHTA and CDR2 is FQGTGA. V was shortened by 6 bases and J by 3 bases, with 15 bases between the two germline ends. CDR3 sequence (DNA): TGTGCCAGCAGACTCGCAGGGAACACCAATCAGCCCCAGCATTTT. Amino acids: CASRLAGNTNQPQHF.

The CDR3 coding sequence is TGTGCCAGCAGTTTTCAGGGAGGGATTGGCACTGAAGCTTTCTTT. Translated: CASSFQGGIGTEAFF. The V and J genes are TRBV6-1 and TRBJ1-1; maybe TRBD1 (5 bases). This CDR3 has 15 amino acids. V lost 5 bases and J lost 4, with 17 bases in between. Germline V gene lookup returns CDR1 MNHNS and CDR2 SASEGT.

This chain connects TRBV28 to TRBJ2-7, with a possible D match to TRBD2 (5 bases). Trimming pared 2 bases from V and 0 bases from J, leaving 11 bases between. The germline V gene encodes CDR1 MDHEN and CDR2 SYDVKM. This CDR3 is built from 15 residues. CDR3 residues: CASSLRPGSSYEQYF. CDR3 DNA sequence: TGTGCCAGCAGTTTAAGGCCTGGGAGCTCCTACGAGCAGTACTTC.

The chain has TRBV28 and TRBJ2-1; 9 nucleotides match TRBD2. There are 17 residues in the CDR3. CDR1 MDHEN and CDR2 SYDVKM come from the germline V gene. The trim removed 3 bases at V and 5 bases at J, leaving 11 bases unmatched. This CDR3 is CASSFYRVGLANNEQFF. CDR3 bases: TGTGCCAGCAGTTTTTATCGGGTGGGACTAGCCAACAATGAGCAGTTCTTC.

The gene calls are TRBV6-5 and TRBJ1-6, with 7 bases identical to TRBD1. From germline, CDR1 is MNHEY and CDR2 SVGAGI. The J segment lost 7 bases and the V segment lost 8 bases, leaving 8 bases of the junction unmatched. CDR3 length: 14 amino acids. Written as DNA, the CDR3 is TGTGCCAGCCGGGCGCGACAGGGAAATTCACCCCTCCACTTT. Translated, it gives CASRARQGNSPLHF.

The chain employs TRBV28 and TRBJ1-5; 9 nucleotides line up with TRBD1. CDR1 is MDHEN, CDR2 SYDVKM, per germline. This CDR3 has 17 residues. J lost 0 bases, V lost 3 bases, and 6 bases had no gene match. CDR3 nucleotide sequence: TGTGCCAGCAGTTTTGCAGGGACAGGGAATAGCAATCAGCCCCAGCATTTT. Translating gives CASSFAGTGNSNQPQHF.

J is TRBJ2-3 and V is TRBV10-3; D may be TRBD1 (7 bases). The CDR3 runs 15 residues. Trimming cost V 5 bases and J 4 bases, with 16 bases left between them. Per the germline V gene, CDR1 is ENHRY and CDR2 is SYGVKD. In DNA form, the CDR3 reads TGTGCCATCAGTACCGTCAGGGGGGAGGCAGATACGCAGTATTTT. It yields the protein CAISTVRGEADTQYF.

The chain links TRBV30 to TRBJ1-3; 9 nucleotides match TRBD1. Trimming cost V 3 bases and J 2 bases; bases outside gene matches: 11. The germline V gene encodes CDR1 GTSNPN and CDR2 SVGIG (reference sequence). This CDR3 has 17 amino acids. CDR3 coding DNA: TGTGCCTGGAGGGTCCGGGGACAGGGATCAACTGGAAACACCATATATTTT. It translates to CAWRVRGQGSTGNTIYF.

This chain uses TRBV5-1 with TRBJ1-2; D not certain. V shed 3 bases and J shed 1 base, with 10 bases lying between them. Germline V gene sequence: CDR1 SGHRS, CDR2 YFSETQ. The CDR3 is made up of 14 amino acids. The CDR3 region has the DNA TGCGCCAGCAGCTCCCTCCCCGGTAACTATGGCTACACCTTC. It codes for CASSSLPGNYGYTF.

The chain recombines TRBV4-2 with TRBJ2-3; 13 positions agree with TRBD2. CDR1 and CDR2 from the germline V gene are LGHNA and YNFKEQ. This CDR3 contains 18 residues. Trimming removed 4 bases from V and 1 base from J; junction bases left unmatched: 8. The CDR3, as DNA: TGTGCCAGCAGCCCGGGACTAGCGGGATATTCTCGCACAGATACGCAGTATTTT. Protein product: CASSPGLAGYSRTDTQYF.

Worth noting for this clone: This same CDR3 is encoded by further DNA sequences in the sample. In DNA, the CDR3 is TGTGCCTGGAGTGTAACTAGCGGGGCTTACGAGCAGTACTTC. As protein: CAWSVTSGAYEQYF. The chain couples TRBV30 to TRBJ2-7; 10 positions match TRBD2. This CDR3 spans 14 amino acids. V lost 0 bases and J lost 4; bases outside the gene matches: 3. The germline V gene encodes CDR1 GTSNPN and CDR2 SVGIG (reference sequence).

The chain joins TRBV6-6 to TRBJ1-5; tentative D call: TRBD1 (5 bases). The V and J ends lost 0 bases and 5 bases respectively, with 14 bases between them. The CDR3 contains 16 residues. The germline V gene encodes CDR1 MNHNY and CDR2 SVGAGI (reference sequence). The CDR3 bases are TGTGCCAGCAGTTACTCTGAGGCGACAGCTCATCAGCCCCAGCATTTT. Encoded protein: CASSYSEATAHQPQHF.

This rearrangement joins TRBV4-2 to TRBJ1-2; 8 nucleotides match TRBD1. The CDR3 is 16 amino acids. Per the germline V gene, CDR1 is LGHNA and CDR2 is YNFKEQ. V shed 3 bases, J shed 4 bases, and the junction held 10 bases outside the gene matches. The CDR3 sequence is CASSQAARQGSYGYTF. CDR3 in DNA: TGTGCCAGCAGCCAGGCCGCTAGACAGGGGAGCTATGGCTACACCTTC.

The table lists this clone with a count of one. The chain links TRBV6-1 to TRBJ2-7; weak D call: TRBD2 (6 bases). Trimming took 1 base from V and 3 from J, leaving 19 bases between them. The germline gives CDR1 MNHNS, CDR2 SASEGT. This CDR3 is 17 amino acids long. In DNA, the CDR3 is TGTGCCAGCAGTGAAGGAGGGGAGGCCGGTCTTATCTACGAGCAGTACTTC. It codes for CASSEGGEAGLIYEQYF.

The chain has TRBV6-5 and TRBJ2-7, with TRBD2 identical over 7 bases. With 0 bases clipped from V and 7 bases from J, the junction kept 12 bases outside the gene matches. CDR1 is MNHEY, CDR2 SVGAGI, per germline. The CDR3 loop spans 16 amino acids. This CDR3 reads CASSYSFPGGAGEQYF. CDR3 DNA: TGTGCCAGCAGTTACTCGTTTCCGGGGGGTGCAGGGGAGCAGTACTTC.

This clone was detected once. V is TRBV19 and J is TRBJ2-1; D uncertain. CDR3 size: 16 residues. V lost 4 bases and J 3 bases, leaving 16 bases between the germline ends. Germline V gene data show CDR1 as LNHDA and CDR2 as SQIVND (reference sequence). The DNA of the CDR3 is TGTGCCAGTAGTAAGGTTTCTGGCAGGATCTACAATGAGCAGTTCTTC. Protein product: CASSKVSGRIYNEQFF.

The chain uses TRBV5-4 and TRBJ2-5, with 7 bases identical to TRBD2. V trimming: 3 bases; J trimming: 4 bases; junction bases outside the gene matches: 3. The CDR3 runs to 13 residues. Germline assignment: CDR1 SGHNT and CDR2 YYREEE (reference sequence). CDR3 coding DNA: TGTGCCAGCAGCTGGGACTATGGAGAGACCCAGTACTTC. It specifies CASSWDYGETQYF.